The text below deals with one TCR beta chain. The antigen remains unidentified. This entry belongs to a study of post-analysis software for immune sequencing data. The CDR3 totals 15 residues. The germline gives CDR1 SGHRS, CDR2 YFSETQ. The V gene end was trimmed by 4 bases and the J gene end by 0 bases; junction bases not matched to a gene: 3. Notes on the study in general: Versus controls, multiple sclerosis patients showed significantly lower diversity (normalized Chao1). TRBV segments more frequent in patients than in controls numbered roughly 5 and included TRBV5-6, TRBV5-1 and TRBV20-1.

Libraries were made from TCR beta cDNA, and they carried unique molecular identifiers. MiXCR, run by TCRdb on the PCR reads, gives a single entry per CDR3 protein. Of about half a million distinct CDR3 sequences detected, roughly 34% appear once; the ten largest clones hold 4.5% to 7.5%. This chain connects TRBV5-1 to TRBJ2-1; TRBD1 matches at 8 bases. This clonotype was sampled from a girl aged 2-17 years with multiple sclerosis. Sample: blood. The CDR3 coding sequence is TGCGCCAGCAGCACCGGACAGGGCTCCTACAATGAGCAGTTCTTC. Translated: CASSTGQGSYNEQFF.